This T cell receptor beta chain derives from a study of cytomegalovirus exposure and HLA in healthy donors. Donors were ostensibly healthy at sampling, although undocumented immune exposures were probable. Study conclusions and caveats: Most of the CMV-associated TCR beta chains (in a later analysis) appeared to be HLA-restricted. Immune exposure information comprised only CMV serostatus. While the bulk of TCR sequences proved rare, some public TCRs turned up in many donors.

Trimming shortened V by 4 bases and J by 3 bases, and 13 bases separated the two germline ends. Germline V gene data show CDR1 as SGHAT and CDR2 as FQNNGV. The CDR3 spans 14 residues. About this clone: The target antigen is unknown.

PCR was performed using 60 Vbeta and 13 Jbeta primers. Profiled with immunoSEQ multiplex PCR; TCRdb holds only in-frame clones, not every one. The sample has 180,000 or so clones; roughly 82% are singletons. The TCR sequence derives from a man aged 35 to 55 in good health and CMV-seronegative. Sequenced sample: PBMCs. The V call is TRBV11-2, the J call TRBJ2-7, with D possibly TRBD2 on 6 matching bases. The CDR3 is CASSSGLIDYEQYF. The CDR3 region has the DNA TGTGCCAGCAGCTCGGGACTTATTGACTACGAGCAGTACTTC.